The entry below gives a single TCR beta chain sequence along with its context. CDR3 length equals 13 residues. The germline V and J ends were trimmed by 3 bases and 3 bases, with 8 bases remaining between them. CDR1 is SGHNT and CDR2 is YENEEA in the germline V gene. The record originates from a study of shared T cell receptors in the human thymus. Sequencing used immunoSEQ multiplex PCR; TCRdb keeps in-frame clones, though not all of them. Here the sample spans 540,000 or so clones, around 78% being singletons. These records were also assigned to another study, of human thymus T cells. From that second work: Thymic tissue was derived from resections collected during corrective heart surgery.

Sequencing used thymocytes. The source is a boy less than two years old with a congenital heart defect. The chain links TRBV11-3 to TRBJ2-5; D uncertain. Here the CDR3 DNA reads TGTGCCAGCAGCTTTCCAGGCGAAGAGACCCAGTACTTC. Amino acids: CASSFPGEETQYF.